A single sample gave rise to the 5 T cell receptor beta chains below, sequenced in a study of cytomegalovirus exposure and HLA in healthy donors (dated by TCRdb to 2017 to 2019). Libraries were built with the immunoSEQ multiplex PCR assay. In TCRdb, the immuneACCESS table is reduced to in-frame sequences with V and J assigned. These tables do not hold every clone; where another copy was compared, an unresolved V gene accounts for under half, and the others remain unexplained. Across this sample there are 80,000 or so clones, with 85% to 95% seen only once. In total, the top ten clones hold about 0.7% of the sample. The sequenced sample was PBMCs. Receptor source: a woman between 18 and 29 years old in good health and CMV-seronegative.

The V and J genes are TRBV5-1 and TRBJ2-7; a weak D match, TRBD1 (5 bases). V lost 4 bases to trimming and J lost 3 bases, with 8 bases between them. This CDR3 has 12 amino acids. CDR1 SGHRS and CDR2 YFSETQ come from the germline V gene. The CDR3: CASSIQGYEQYF. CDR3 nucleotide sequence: TGCGCCAGCAGCATCCAGGGCTACGAGCAGTACTTC.

The CDR3 spells CASSPDILRGYEQFF. CDR3 sequence (DNA): TGTGCCAGCAGCCCGGACATCCTGAGGGGGTATGAGCAGTTCTTC. V and J are TRBV14 and TRBJ2-1; maybe TRBD1 (6 bases). The CDR3 has 15 amino acids. The germline V gene encodes CDR1 SGHDN and CDR2 FVKESK. V gave up 4 bases and J gave up 8 bases, with 18 bases separating them.

The CDR3 reads CASSTPGQGFYEQYF. The CDR3 DNA sequence: TGTGCCAGCAGCACACCGGGACAGGGATTCTACGAGCAGTACTTC. The chain employs TRBV6-6 and TRBJ2-7; TRBD1 matches at 9 bases. The junction had 9 bases not matched to a gene; V was cut back by 6 bases and J by 3 bases. Germline CDR1 and CDR2: MNHNY and SVGAGI (reference sequence). This CDR3 contains 15 residues.

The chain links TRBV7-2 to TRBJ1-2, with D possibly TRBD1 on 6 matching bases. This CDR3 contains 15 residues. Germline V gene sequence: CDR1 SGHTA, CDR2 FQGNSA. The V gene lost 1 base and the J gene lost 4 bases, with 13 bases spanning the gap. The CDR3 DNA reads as TGTGCCAGCAGCTTAGAATTAGCAGGGGCCTATGGCTACACCTTC. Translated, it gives CASSLELAGAYGYTF.

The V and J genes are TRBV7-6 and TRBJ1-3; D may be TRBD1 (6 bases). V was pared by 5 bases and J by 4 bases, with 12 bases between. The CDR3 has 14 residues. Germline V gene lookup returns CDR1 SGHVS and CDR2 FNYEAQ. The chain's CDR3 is CASSRTVSGNTIYF. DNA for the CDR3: TGTGCCAGCAGCAGGACAGTCTCCGGAAACACCATATATTTT.